The clone carrying this T cell receptor beta chain was found once. Its antigen is still unknown. The sample belongs to a study of CD8+CD57+ T cells in acquired aplastic anemia. Study information: Sorted cells (CD4+ and CD8+) yielded DNA amounts that averaged about 3.1 ug. Study results and limitations: Patients and controls had CD8+ Simpson's diversity values that were not significantly distinct. Patients and controls were found to share twenty-nine CD8+ CDR3 sequences.

Germline loops: CDR1 SGHTA, CDR2 FQGNSA. Trimming took 4 bases from V and 1 from J, leaving 7 bases between them. The CDR3 has 13 residues. Genomic DNA was employed as the template in profiling TCR beta VDJ and CDR3. TCRdb reprocessed the reads with MiXCR, giving one entry per CDR3 protein. The repertoire has about 190,000 distinct CDR3 sequences, nearly 50% of them found once; the top ten carry around a tenth. The sequenced patients had an expansion of CD8+CD57+ cells seen by flow cytometry. The blood sampling took place in patients who had so far received no therapy. The V call is TRBV7-2, the J call TRBJ1-2; D not resolved. Sequencing was carried out using sorted CD4+, CD8+, or CD8+CD57+ T cells (not recorded which) from PBMCs. This sequence originates from a human donor with aplastic anemia. CDR3 loop: CASSSMGNYGYTF. DNA for the CDR3: TGTGCCAGCAGCTCTATGGGTAACTATGGCTACACCTTC.